This note documents a single T cell receptor (beta chain) sequence. Which antigen it targets is not known. It has no much larger one-base neighbor in the sample; base qualities were not kept. Collaborating institutions collected whole blood in K2EDTA tubes following their own protocols. Collaborator samples were shipped for TCRbeta analysis as frozen whole blood, isolated PBMCs, or DNA extracted from either sample type. The sample originates from a study of blood T cell repertoires in COVID-19 (dated by TCRdb to the early 2020s). The study in broad terms: Samples covering the acute and convalescent phases of COVID-19 were provided by collaborators in the United States, Italy and Spain. Samples were obtained from the ongoing ImmuneRACE study (first 160 participants) and from 1,000 to 1,500 subjects provided by 6 global collaborators. The repertoires were released in a freely available public database intended as a resource for research on the immune response to SARS-CoV-2. The sample metadata nearly always contained a de-identified subject ID, COVID-19 status, age in years and sex. The prospective study material was composed of cDNA or gDNA derived from T cells, B-cell-depleted T cells, or PBMCs. Where available, HLA class I and class II types were taken from metadata supplied by the sample provider and were not determined by assay-based typing. The dataset comprised deeply sampled blood TCRbeta repertoires from subjects exposed to, actively infected with, or recovered from COVID-19. Study-wide conclusions, independent of this receptor: How much clinical and demographic metadata was included differed by source and by participant, and the metadata was provided uncurated.

Germline trimming: 3 bases from V, 8 bases from J; junction bases outside gene matches: 12. The cysteine opens and the phenylalanine closes a CDR3 of 16 amino acids. Just the 48-base CDR3 DNA is kept, in frame starting at base 1. Reading the germline V gene gives CDR1 SGDLS and CDR2 YYNGEE. The immunoSEQ Assay, a bias-controlled multiplex PCR, was used to amplify TCRbeta CDR3 regions from genomic DNA. Per the original workflow: Nucleated cell counts per sample were estimated from amplification of reference gene primers within the assay. To quantify the absolute abundance of each unique TCRbeta CDR3 rearrangement, sequence reads were collapsed and filtered. For each sample, productive Simpson clonality was calculated as the square root of Simpson's diversity index over productive rearrangements. The immuneACCESS repertoire file appears here via TCRdb, limited to in-frame rearrangements. These files lack a portion of the clones; in checked studies, under half of the deficit traces to unresolved V genes, and the cause of the others is not known. From that table come the V and J calls and clone size; the DNA was used to work out D and trimming. The sample has 150,000 to 200,000 clones on record, around 84% of them singletons. The ten largest account for less than 20% of the sample.

Sequencing was carried out using peripheral blood. Recombination connected TRBV9 to TRBJ2-1; 9 bases in the middle match TRBD1. The receptor was isolated from a woman over 75 with acute or convalescent COVID-19. The DNA sequence is as follows: TGTGCCAGCAGCGCGCGGACAGGGGAGGGTTCGGATGAGCAGTTCTTC. Its coded protein is CASSARTGEGSDEQFF. Extended through the reference TRBV9 and TRBJ2-1 proteins, this CDR3 yields the full variable domain: DSGVTQTPKHLITATGQRVTLRCSPRSGDLSVYWYQQSLDQGLQFLIQYYNGEERAKGNILERFSAQQFPDLHSELNLSSLELGDSALYFCASSARTGEGSDEQFFGPGTRLTVL.